Below are 14 T cell receptor beta chains sequenced from a single sample in a study of T cells expressing NK-cell markers. TCRdb reworked the 5' RACE reads into one entry per CDR3 protein, no DNA. This listing includes about 260,000 distinct CDR3 sequences. The sample consisted of blood T cells: a sorted CD56 or NKG2C T cell subset, CD4+ or CD8+ T cells, or bulk PBMC T cells (not recorded which). These receptors originate from a man aged 18 to 29 in good health.

This rearrangement joins TRBV5-4 to TRBJ2-1. The CDR3 has 15 residues. Germline V lookup: CDR1 SGHNT, CDR2 YYREEE (reference sequence). The CDR3 region is CASSGSGRANNEQFF.

The chain has TRBV20-1 and TRBJ2-3; absent DNA, TCRdb's TRBD1 call cannot be checked. The CDR3 sequence is 13 residues long. Germline CDR1 DFQATT, CDR2 SNEGSKA (reference sequence). The CDR3 spells CSAWTEDGNTQYF.

The chain combines TRBV12-3 or TRBV12-4 with TRBJ2-5; TCRdb's D call of TRBD2 is untestable without DNA. This CDR3 spans 16 amino acids. The CDR3 region is CASSPPSGRPSETQYF.

V is TRBV3-1 and J is TRBJ2-1. This CDR3 is built from 13 residues. CDR1 LGHDT and CDR2 YNNKEL come from the germline V gene (reference sequence). The CDR3 sequence: CASSQPFLDEQFF.

The gene calls are TRBV29-1 and TRBJ2-7; TCRdb's D call, TRBD1, is unchecked because there is no DNA. The CDR3 sequence is 12 residues long. Looked up from germline, CDR1 is SQVTM and CDR2 is ANQGSEA. Here the CDR3 reads CSAWAPTYEQYF.

The CDR3 sequence is CAISTGPGQGTYEQYF. The gene calls are TRBV10-3 and TRBJ2-7; TCRdb calls TRBD1, which cannot be checked without DNA. The CDR3 covers 16 residues. Germline-derived CDR1 and CDR2 are ENHRY and SYGVKD.

The V call is TRBV7-2, the J call TRBJ1-1; the D call from TCRdb, TRBD1, cannot be confirmed without DNA. The CDR3 covers 14 residues. Germline CDR1 is SGHTA and CDR2 is FQGNSA. The CDR3 loop is CASSLAPGTVEAFF.

This chain uses TRBV12-3 or TRBV12-4 with TRBJ1-5; the TCRdb D gene call, TRBD1, has no DNA to confirm it. The CDR3 runs to 17 residues. CDR3 sequence reads: CASSIQGALGSNQPQHF.

The chain recombines TRBV4-2 with TRBJ2-3; there is no DNA to check the TCRdb D call of TRBD2. CDR3 size: 13 residues. Germline-derived CDR1 and CDR2 are LGHNA and YNFKEQ. Here the CDR3 reads CASTSGSTDTQYF.

The chain carries TRBV11-2 and TRBJ2-5. The germline gives CDR1 SGHAT, CDR2 FQNNGV. This CDR3 comprises 15 residues. Here the CDR3 reads CASSPGTGDQETQYF.

This chain uses TRBV12-3 or TRBV12-4 with TRBJ1-6; lacking DNA, the TRBD1 call made by TCRdb goes unchecked. The CDR3 length is 16 residues. CDR3 region: CASPGAESSYNSPLHF.

The V gene is TRBV12-3 or TRBV12-4, the J gene TRBJ1-1. The CDR3 loop spans 18 amino acids. The CDR3 sequence: CASSLGTWQEAYTAEAFF.

The chain links TRBV10-3 to TRBJ1-5. CDR1 is ENHRY, CDR2 SYGVKD, per germline. The CDR3 contains 12 residues. CDR3 residues: CAISDKEGPQHF.

The chain combines TRBV12-3 or TRBV12-4 with TRBJ2-7. The CDR3 is 13 residues long. CDR3 sequence reads: CASKRPETYEQYF.